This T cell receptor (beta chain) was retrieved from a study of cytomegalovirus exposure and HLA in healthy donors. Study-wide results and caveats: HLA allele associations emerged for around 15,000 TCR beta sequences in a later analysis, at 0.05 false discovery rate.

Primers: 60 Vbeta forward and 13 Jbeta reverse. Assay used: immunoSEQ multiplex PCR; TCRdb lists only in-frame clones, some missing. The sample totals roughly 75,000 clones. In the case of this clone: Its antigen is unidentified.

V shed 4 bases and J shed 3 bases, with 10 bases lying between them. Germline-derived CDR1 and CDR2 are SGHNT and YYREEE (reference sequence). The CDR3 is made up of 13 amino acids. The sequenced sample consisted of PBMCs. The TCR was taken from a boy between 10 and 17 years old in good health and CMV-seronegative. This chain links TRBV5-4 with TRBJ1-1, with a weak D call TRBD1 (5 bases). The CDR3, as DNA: TGTGCCAGCAGCGTACCAGGGTACACTGAAGCTTTCTTT. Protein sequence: CASSVPGYTEAFF.